The sequence of this T cell receptor (beta chain) was determined in a study of T cell repertoires in cytomegalovirus infection (dated by TCRdb to between 2017 and 2020). As for the study more broadly: The HLA type of each donor mattered for the analysis, because public TCR beta signatures pointed to carriage of CMV infection along with the matching HLA type. Broader findings and caveats from the paper: The ex vivo response was dominated by HLA-C-restricted CMV-specific TCR beta clonotypes, which also provided the single most frequent clonotype in two of eight donors. Cumulative frequency of public TCR beta family members discriminated carriers of CMV infection plus the relevant HLA type in this cohort and an independent 352-donor cohort.

Turning to this clonotype: This receptor's antigen is unknown. Base qualities are not at hand, and no much larger clone is one base apart.

CDR1 and CDR2 (KGHSH, LQKENI) derive from the germline V gene. The CDR3, from cysteine to phenylalanine, totals 14 residues. The entry retains the CDR3 DNA only, 42 bases that are in frame from base 1. For this chain, trimming is 2 bases at the V end and 7 bases at the J end, and the number of junction bases without a gene match is 5. This sample was sequenced with an Illumina HiSeq 1500. TCRdb reanalyzed the raw reads on its own, using fastp at Q25 for trimming and MiXCR for clone calling, and kept in-frame beta chains. Identical CDR3 protein sequences are pooled into one entry, listed with their most common genes and DNA. The sample table holds 290,000 or so distinct CDR3 sequences, of which over 20% were seen once. The ten most abundant clones make up more than 11% of the sample.

This sequence originates from a human donor in good health (CMV status not recorded). Some clones in this sample may be carry-over from other donors' samples. The rearrangement joined TRBV18 to TRBJ1-5, with TRBD1 identical over 7 junction bases. Sequencing used PBMCs. The base sequence is TGTGCCAGCTCACCAGCGACAGGGCTCCAGCCCCAGCATTTT. Translation gives CASSPATGLQPQHF.